This T cell receptor (beta chain) was profiled in a study of T-cell memory formation after mild COVID-19 (dated by TCRdb to about 2021). A note on the overall study: TCR sequence clusters from the two donors were found to be largely donor specific. In a couple of donors, T-cell clones that expanded and contracted after mild COVID-19 were tracked by sequencing TCRalpha and TCRbeta repertoires over time. The cohort comprised two young, previously healthy adult volunteers, one female and one male.

PBMCs were isolated by Ficoll-Paque density gradient centrifugation. The listed sequencing device is Illumina NovaSeq 6000. TCRalpha and TCRbeta cDNA libraries were built by 5'RACE with constant-segment primers, adding sample barcodes and unique molecular identifiers. Trizol reagent was used to extract RNA from every sample. Libraries were amplified in two PCR steps, with a second sample barcode and Illumina TruSeq adapters added in the second step. Sequencing of libraries was performed on an Illumina NovaSeq with 2 x 150 bp paired-end reads. In the source study's methods: Reads were demultiplexed and collapsed into UMI-guided consensus sequences with migec v1.2.7. With mixcr v2.1.11, UMI consensuses were aligned to TRA and TRB V and J templates and assembled into clonotypes. Clonotypes were classified as expanded or contracted when called significant by both edgeR and NoisET, with noise models trained on biological replicates. edgeR calls used a false discovery rate-adjusted p below 0.01 and a log2 fold-change threshold of 1. As an exploratory analysis of dynamics, max-normalized trajectories of the 1000 most abundant clonotypes were examined with PCA combined with hierarchical clustering. Each responding clone was given a CD4 or CD8 phenotype based on the CD4+ and CD8+ repertoires, which had been sequenced separately. TCRdb itself trimmed the public reads at Q25 with fastp, ran MiXCR and retained productive beta chains. Rows merge per CDR3 protein into single entries with the most common DNA and genes. V and J calls and clone size were set by TCRdb, not the authors. The table for this sample lists about 360,000 distinct CDR3 sequences; roughly 14% of them were counted only once. About 22% of the sample goes to the ten largest clones.

This clonotype was counted many times. Its cognate antigen has yet to be identified. The input lacks base qualities; no much larger clone sits a single base away. As encoded in the germline V gene, CDR1 is SGHRS while CDR2 is YFSETQ. Including cysteine and phenylalanine, the CDR3 has 15 amino acids. Of the read, only the CDR3 DNA is kept; its 45 bases are in frame from base 1. V is pruned by 0 bases and J by 5 bases, leaving 6 bases of the junction without a gene match. What the research found in general, with its limitations: Contracting CD4+ clones turned up mainly in the CM and EM memory subsets, whereas EMRA was where CD8+ clones were enriched. Only two mild cases were covered in the study, and larger cohorts including severe cases with pre-infection samples were considered necessary. Whether the second-wave clones peaking on day 37 were SARS-CoV-2 specific was not confirmed. Clones contracting from day 15 to 85 had balanced CD4/CD8 phenotypes, while a second wave expanding from day 15 to 37 was biased towards CD4+. Some responding clones were detected in pre-infection memory, which suggested that pre-existing cross-reactive memory T cells had joined the SARS-CoV-2 response.

The rearrangement joined TRBV5-1 to TRBJ1-1; 8 bases in the middle match TRBD1. The specimen was PBMCs or a T cell subset sorted from them (not recorded which). This receptor was taken from a man aged 18 to 30 who had mild COVID-19 (a few samples of this study predate the infection). The sample titles of this study are shuffled in the database, so cell type and time point are left out; the donor was told from shared clones. The encoded CDR3 is CASSLDGQGGTEAFF. The bases read TGCGCCAGCAGCTTGGACGGACAGGGAGGGACTGAAGCTTTCTTT.